This T cell receptor (beta chain) was identified in a study of T-cell memory formation after mild COVID-19. This clonotype was observed at least ten times. TCRdb recomputed calls from the 5' RACE reads with MiXCR, one row per CDR3 protein. The sample has about 110,000 distinct CDR3 sequences; over 15% are singletons. The TCR comes from a man younger than 30 who had mild COVID-19 (a few samples of this study predate the infection). Cell type and time point are not known. Sequencing was carried out using PBMCs or a T cell subset sorted from them (not recorded which).

The CDR3 coding sequence is TGTGCCACCAGTGATTCCCCGGGACTAGCGGACACAGATACGCAGTATTTT. This encodes CATSDSPGLADTDTQYF. The J gene is TRBJ2-3, the V gene TRBV24-1; 11 bases are a match to TRBD2. V shed 2 bases and J 2 bases; nucleotides not matched to a gene: 5. The CDR3 is 17 amino acids. Germline V gene data show CDR1 as KGHDR and CDR2 as SFDVKD.